The 14 T cell receptor beta chains reported below all come from one sample, sequenced in a study of T cells after yellow fever vaccination. In TCRdb, the 5' RACE reads were re-called with MiXCR into one record per CDR3 protein. This repertoire shows 320,000 or so distinct CDR3 sequences, 8.1% found once; its top ten account for around 17%. The sample was PBMCs, taken approximately 40 days after the first yellow fever vaccination. Receptors originate from a man younger than 30 who received the YFV17D yellow fever vaccine.

This clonotype has only a few counts. The chain has TRBV5-6 and TRBJ1-3; D ambiguous. In germline, CDR1 is SGHDT, CDR2 YYEEEE. This CDR3 is built from 16 residues. The V end was cut by 0 bases, the J end by 0 bases, with 10 bases between. In DNA form, the CDR3 reads TGTGCCAGCAGCTTGGTCAGCGCTAGCTCTGGAAACACCATATATTTT. Its protein product is CASSLVSASSGNTIYF.

The chain has TRBV20-1 and TRBJ1-1; unclear D gene. The CDR3 contains 14 residues. Germline V gene sequence: CDR1 DFQATT, CDR2 SNEGSKA (reference sequence). The V end lost 5 bases, the J end lost 1 base, and 14 bases lay between the germline ends. The CDR3 DNA reads TGCAGTGCTCCTAGGGAAGCGGGGAACACTGAAGCTTTCTTT. It is translated as CSAPREAGNTEAFF.

The chain combines TRBV10-3 with TRBJ1-3; D possibly corresponds to TRBD1 (5 bases). The CDR3 is 15 residues long. The V end lost 7 bases, the J end lost 4 bases, and 17 bases lay between the germline ends. Per germline, CDR1 ENHRY and CDR2 SYGVKD. For the CDR3, the DNA is TGTGCCATCACGGCCTCGGGGGGATCGGGAAACACCATATATTTT. Amino acid sequence: CAITASGGSGNTIYF.

V gene TRBV5-4 combines with J gene TRBJ2-6; D ambiguous. V lost 0 bases to trimming and J lost 0 bases, with 7 bases between them. This CDR3 region has 16 residues. Germline V CDR1 and CDR2: SGHNT, YYREEE (reference sequence). CDR3 amino acids: CASSLVAHSGANVLTF. As DNA, the CDR3 is TGTGCCAGCAGCTTGGTAGCACACTCTGGGGCCAACGTCCTGACTTTC.

The chain combines TRBV4-2 with TRBJ1-1; D is ambiguous. With 1 base removed from V and 0 bases from J, the gap between germline ends came to 6 bases. The CDR3 extends over 14 amino acids. Germline V gives CDR1 LGHNA, CDR2 YNFKEQ. The CDR3 DNA reads as TGTGCCAGCAGCCAAGTTCTTATGAACACTGAAGCTTTCTTT. This codes for CASSQVLMNTEAFF.

There are a few counts of this clonotype. V usage is TRBV5-1 and J usage is TRBJ2-3, with a possible D match to TRBD2 (5 bases). The CDR3 is 13 amino acids. Trimming shortened V by 0 bases and J by 7 bases, and 9 bases separated the two germline ends. Germline CDR1 reads SGHRS; CDR2 reads YFSETQ. The CDR3 reads CASSLDRGNTQYF. The CDR3 nucleotides read TGCGCCAGCAGCTTGGACAGAGGGAATACGCAGTATTTT.

This clonotype appeared a few times. The J gene is TRBJ1-6, the V gene TRBV7-2; D gene unclear. Per the germline V gene, CDR1 is SGHTA and CDR2 is FQGNSA. The CDR3 runs 16 residues. V was clipped by 4 bases and J by 7 bases, with 17 bases between them. CDR3 residues: CASSSQGGLKNSPLHF. DNA for the CDR3: TGTGCCAGCAGCTCCCAAGGTGGACTCAAAAATTCACCCCTCCACTTT.

This clonotype was seen only a few times. The chain employs TRBV20-1 and TRBJ2-1, with a tentative D call TRBD2 (6 bases). CDR1 is DFQATT, CDR2 SNEGSKA, per germline (reference sequence). The CDR3 loop spans 13 amino acids. Trimming pared 5 bases from V and 9 bases from J, leaving 17 bases between. CDR3 DNA sequence: TGCAGTGCTGACGGGCGGGATCCGGGTGAGCAGTTCTTC. It translates to CSADGRDPGEQFF.

This clonotype was seen a few times. This chain connects TRBV7-9 to TRBJ1-4; TRBD1 agrees at 8 bases. There are 15 residues in the CDR3. V trimming: 5 bases; J trimming: 7 bases; junction bases outside the gene matches: 9. The germline CDR1 and CDR2 sequences are SEHNR and FQNEAQ (reference sequence). CDR3 coding DNA: TGTGCCAGCAGCCCGACACAGGGGGGATTTGAAAAACTGTTTTTT. This translates into CASSPTQGGFEKLFF.

The chain combines TRBV7-2 with TRBJ2-3, with 7 bases aligning to TRBD2. The V and J ends lost 3 bases and 4 bases, in that order; junction bases with no gene match: 16. CDR1 is SGHTA and CDR2 is FQGNSA in the germline V gene. The CDR3 contains 18 residues. The CDR3 coding sequence is TGTGCCAGCAGCTTGCGTTTCTGGGTCGGGGGGTTGGCAGATACGCAGTATTTT. Its protein product is CASSLRFWVGGLADTQYF. The full variable domain, completed using reference TRBV7-2 and TRBJ2-3, is GAGVSQSPSNKVTEKGKDVELRCDPISGHTALYWYRQSLGQGLEFLIYFQGNSAPDKSGLPSDRFSAERTGGSVSTLTIQRTQQEDSAVYLCASSLRFWVGGLADTQYFGPGTRLTVL.

DNA for the CDR3: TGCGCCAGCAGCTTGGCAGAAGGGCTAGCGGGGAGATACAATGAGCAGTTCTTC. Its translation is CASSLAEGLAGRYNEQFF. The chain joins TRBV5-1 to TRBJ2-1, with 9 bases aligning to TRBD2. Germline trimming cut 0 bases from V and 4 bases from J; bases unmatched to any gene: 11. This CDR3 contains 18 residues. Per germline, CDR1 SGHRS and CDR2 YFSETQ.

The chain is built from TRBV12-3 or TRBV12-4 and TRBJ2-7, with TRBD2 matching over 13 bases. The CDR3 totals 15 residues. Germline trimming cut 5 bases from V and 2 bases from J; bases unmatched to any gene: 3. The CDR3: CASSQGLAGAYEQYV. The DNA of the CDR3 is TGTGCCAGCAGTCAAGGACTAGCGGGGGCCTACGAGCAGTACGTC.

The chain recombines TRBV5-5 with TRBJ2-1; D not certain. Trimming removed 4 bases from V and 4 bases from J, with 12 bases in between. Germline-derived CDR1 and CDR2 are SGHKS and YYEKEE (reference sequence). This CDR3 has 14 residues. CDR3: CASSRPDAYNEQFF. The CDR3 nucleotides are TGTGCCAGCAGCCGACCCGACGCATACAATGAGCAGTTCTTC. Combining the CDR3 with reference TRBV5-5 and TRBJ2-1 gives the whole variable domain DAGVTQSPTHLIKTRGQQVTLRCSPISGHKSVSWYQQVLGQGPQFIFQYYEKEERGRGNFPDRFSARQFPNYSSELNVNALLLGDSALYLCASSRPDAYNEQFFGPGTRLTVL.

The J gene is TRBJ2-1, the V gene TRBV7-8; perhaps TRBD2 as D (6 bases). Germline loops: CDR1 SGHVS, CDR2 FQNEAQ. V gave up 4 bases and J gave up 8 bases, with 18 bases separating them. The CDR3 sequence is 15 residues long. This chain's CDR3 is CASSSVLTGGDEQFF. The DNA of the CDR3 is TGTGCCAGCAGCTCCGTCCTGACTGGAGGGGATGAGCAGTTCTTC. Full variable domain (remainder filled in from reference TRBV7-8 and TRBJ2-1): GAGVSQSPRYKVAKRGQDVALRCDPISGHVSLFWYQQALGQGPEFLTYFQNEAQLDKSGLPSDRFFAERPEGSVSTLKIQRTQQEDSAVYLCASSSVLTGGDEQFFGPGTRLTVL.